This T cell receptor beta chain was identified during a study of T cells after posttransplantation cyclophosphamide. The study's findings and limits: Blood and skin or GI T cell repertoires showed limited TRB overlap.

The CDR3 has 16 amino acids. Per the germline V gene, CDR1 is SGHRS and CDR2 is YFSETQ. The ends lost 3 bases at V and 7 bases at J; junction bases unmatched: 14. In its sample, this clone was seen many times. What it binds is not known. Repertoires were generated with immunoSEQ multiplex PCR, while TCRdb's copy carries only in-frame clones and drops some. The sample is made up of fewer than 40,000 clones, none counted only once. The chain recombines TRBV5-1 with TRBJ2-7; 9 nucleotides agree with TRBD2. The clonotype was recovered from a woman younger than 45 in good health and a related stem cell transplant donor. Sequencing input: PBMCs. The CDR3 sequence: CASSSRPGTSLYEQYF. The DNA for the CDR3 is TGCGCCAGCAGCTCGAGACCCGGGACTAGCTTATATGAGCAGTACTTC.